The clone carrying this T cell receptor beta chain has just a few counts. Vbeta (60) and Jbeta (13) primers were used in the PCR. Some clones are missing from TCRdb's copy, which holds only in-frame ones; the method was immunoSEQ multiplex PCR. The sample shows 150,000 to 200,000 clones, under 80% of them seen only once. The CDR3 is 16 amino acids. The sample originates from a study of cytomegalovirus exposure and HLA in healthy donors. The chain links TRBV21-1 to TRBJ2-2; no DNA check was done on the table's D call, TRBD2. TRBV21-1 corresponds to a pseudogene. The TCR was taken from a woman between 50 and 59 years old in good health and CMV-seropositive. The sequenced sample was PBMCs. CDR3 amino acids: CASTPTRGSNTGELFF. CDR3 nucleotide sequence: TGTGCCAGCACTCCCACCCGAGGGTCCAACACCGGGGAGCTGTTTTTT.